This TCR beta chain came from a study of early T cells in non-severe SARS-CoV-2 infection. Trimming took off 5 bases at V and 3 bases at J, with 10 bases between the two ends. The germline gives CDR1 SGHVS, CDR2 FNYEAQ. The CDR3 length is 14 residues. In TCRdb, the 5' RACE reads were re-called with MiXCR into one record per CDR3 protein. The sample lists some 77,000 distinct CDR3 sequences, 12% seen once, with 15% in the top ten. The receptor's source is an adult who was a healthcare worker with PCR-confirmed SARS-CoV-2 infection or an uninfected control (not recorded which). The donor label of this sample is uncertain. Sample: whole blood, taken at baseline. This chain uses TRBV7-6 with TRBJ2-2, with a tentative D call TRBD1 (6 bases). The CDR3 loop reads CASSPQGYTGELFF. CDR3 nucleotides: TGTGCCAGCAGCCCACAGGGTTACACCGGGGAGCTGTTTTTT.